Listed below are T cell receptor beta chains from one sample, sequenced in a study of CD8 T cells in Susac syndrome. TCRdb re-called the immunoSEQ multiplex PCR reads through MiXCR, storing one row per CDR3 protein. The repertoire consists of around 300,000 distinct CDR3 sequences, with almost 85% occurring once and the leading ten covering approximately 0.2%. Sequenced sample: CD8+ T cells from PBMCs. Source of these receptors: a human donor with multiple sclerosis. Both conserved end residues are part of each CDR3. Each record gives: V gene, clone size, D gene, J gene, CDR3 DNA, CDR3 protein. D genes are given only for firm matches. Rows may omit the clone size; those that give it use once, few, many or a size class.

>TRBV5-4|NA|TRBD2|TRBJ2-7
TGTGCCAGCAGCTTGGAGCGGGAGCCCTTCTACGAGCAGTACTTC
CASSLEREPFYEQYF
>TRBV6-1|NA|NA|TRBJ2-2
TGTGCCAGCCATCCGGGGCAGGGCCACCTATTTCACACCGGGGAGCTGTTTTTT
CASHPGQGHLFHTGELFF
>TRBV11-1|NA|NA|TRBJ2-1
TGTGCCAGCAGCCGCGAGTCCGACTCTCCTAGGTTGGGGCCCTACAATGAGCAGTTCTTC
CASSRESDSPRLGPYNEQFF
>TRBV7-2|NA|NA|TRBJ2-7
TGTGCCAGCAGCTTAGCGGGGCTAACACCCAACCCCTACGAGCAGTACTTC
CASSLAGLTPNPYEQYF
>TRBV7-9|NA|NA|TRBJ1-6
TGTGCCAGCAGCTTAGAGCAGGGAGGAAATTCACCCCTCCACTTT
CASSLEQGGNSPLHF
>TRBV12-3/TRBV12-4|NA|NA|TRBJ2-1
TGTGCCAGCAGTCCCGCGGGGTTAAACTACAATGAGCAGTTCTTC
CASSPAGLNYNEQFF
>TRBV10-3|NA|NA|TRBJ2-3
TGTGCCATCAGTGAAGGGGAACAAGATACGCAGTATTTT
CAISEGEQDTQYF
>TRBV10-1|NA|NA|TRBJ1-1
TGCGCCAGCAGTGGACAGGAGAACACTGAAGCTTTCTTT
CASSGQENTEAFF
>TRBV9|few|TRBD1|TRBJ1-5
TGTGCCAGCAGTCGGGACAGGGGGCTGAATCAGCCCCAGCATTTT
CASSRDRGLNQPQHF
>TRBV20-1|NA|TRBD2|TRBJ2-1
TGCAGTGCGGGACTAGCCAGCAATGAGCAGTTCTTC
CSAGLASNEQFF
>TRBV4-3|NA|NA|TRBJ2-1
TGCGCCAGCAGCCAGTACGGGAGATCCTACAATGAGCAGTTCTTC
CASSQYGRSYNEQFF
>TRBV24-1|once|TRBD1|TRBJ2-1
TGTGCCACCAGTGATGGACAGGGGGCCAACAATGAGCAGTTCTTC
CATSDGQGANNEQFF
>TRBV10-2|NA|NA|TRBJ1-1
TGCGCCTCAGGGGAGGGTCGCCCTGAAGCTTTCTTT
CASGEGRPEAFF
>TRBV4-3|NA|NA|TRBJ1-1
TGCGCCAGCAGCCAAGAGCGCCTGATGAACACTGAAGCTTTCTTT
CASSQERLMNTEAFF
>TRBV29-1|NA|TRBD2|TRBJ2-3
TGCAGCGTTGAAAGGCTAGCGGGAGTGCCAGATACGCAGTATTTT
CSVERLAGVPDTQYF
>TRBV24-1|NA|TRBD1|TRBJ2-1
TGTGCCACCAGTGCGACGGGACAGGGATACAATGAGCAGTTCTTC
CATSATGQGYNEQFF
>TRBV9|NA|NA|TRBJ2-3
TGTGCCAGCAGCGTAGGCCTGACGGGAGCGGATACGCAGTATTTT
CASSVGLTGADTQYF
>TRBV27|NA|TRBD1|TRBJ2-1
TGTGCCAGCAGTCTCCATCCACAGGGGTATTCCTACAATGAGCAGTTCTTC
CASSLHPQGYSYNEQFF
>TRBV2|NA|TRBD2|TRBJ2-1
TGTGCCAGCAGGGGGACTAGCGGGATAAACAATGAGCAGTTCTTC
CASRGTSGINNEQFF
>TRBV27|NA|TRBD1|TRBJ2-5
TGTGCCAGCAGAGCCACCTGGCGGGACAGGGAGGAAGAGACCCAGTACTTC
CASRATWRDREEETQYF
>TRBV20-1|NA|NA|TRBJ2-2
TGCAGTGCTCATCGGGGGCTAAACACCGGGGAGCTGTTTTTT
CSAHRGLNTGELFF
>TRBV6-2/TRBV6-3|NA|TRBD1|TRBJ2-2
TGTGCCAGCAGGTGGACAGGGTTTAACACCGGGGAGCTGTTTTTT
CASRWTGFNTGELFF